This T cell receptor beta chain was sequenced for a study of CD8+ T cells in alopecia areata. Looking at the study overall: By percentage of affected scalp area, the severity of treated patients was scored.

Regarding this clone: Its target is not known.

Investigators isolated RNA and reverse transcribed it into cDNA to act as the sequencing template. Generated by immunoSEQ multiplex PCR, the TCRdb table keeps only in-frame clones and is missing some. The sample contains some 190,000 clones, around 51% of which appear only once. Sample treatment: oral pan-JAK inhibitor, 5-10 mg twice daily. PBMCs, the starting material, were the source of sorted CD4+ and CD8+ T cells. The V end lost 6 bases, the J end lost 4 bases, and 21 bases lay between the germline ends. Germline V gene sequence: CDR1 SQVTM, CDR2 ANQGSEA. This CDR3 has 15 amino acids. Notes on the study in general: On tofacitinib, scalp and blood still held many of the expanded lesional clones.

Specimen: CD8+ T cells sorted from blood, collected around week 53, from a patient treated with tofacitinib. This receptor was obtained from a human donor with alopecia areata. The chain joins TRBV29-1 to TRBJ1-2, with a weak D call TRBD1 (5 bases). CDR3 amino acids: CSVLGDPVGVYGYTF. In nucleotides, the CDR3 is TGCAGCGTCCTCGGGGACCCCGTAGGGGTCTATGGCTACACCTTC.